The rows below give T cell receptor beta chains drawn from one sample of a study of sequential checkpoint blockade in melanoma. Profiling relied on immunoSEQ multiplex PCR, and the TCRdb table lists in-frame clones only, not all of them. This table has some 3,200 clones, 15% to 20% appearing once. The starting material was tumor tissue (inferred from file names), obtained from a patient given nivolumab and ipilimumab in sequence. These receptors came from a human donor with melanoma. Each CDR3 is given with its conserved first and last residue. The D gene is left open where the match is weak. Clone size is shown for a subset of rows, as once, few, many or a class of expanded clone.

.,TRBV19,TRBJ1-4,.,TGTGCCAGTAGTATGGGTAATCGCGGGGAAAAACTGTTTTTT,CASSMGNRGEKLFF
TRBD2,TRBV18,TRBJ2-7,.,TGTGCCAGCTCACCCGCGGGAGGACCCTCCTACGAGCAGTACTTC,CASSPAGGPSYEQYF
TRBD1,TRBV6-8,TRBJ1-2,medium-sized,TGTGCCAGCAGTTACAGCGACAGGGCGTGGGGCTATGGCTACACCTTC,CASSYSDRAWGYGYTF
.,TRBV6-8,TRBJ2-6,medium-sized,TGTGCCGCGGGTTTAGGTTCCGGGGCCAACGTCCTGACTTTC,CAAGLGSGANVLTF
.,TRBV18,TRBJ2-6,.,TGTGCCAGCTCACCACTTCCTCTGTATTCTGGGGCCAACGTCCTGACTTTC,CASSPLPLYSGANVLTF
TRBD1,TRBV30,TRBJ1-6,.,TGTGCCTGGAGCGGGGCGGGACAGGATAATTCACCCCTCCACTTT,CAWSGAGQDNSPLHF
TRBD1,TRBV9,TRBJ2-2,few,TGTGCCAGCAGTAGCCAGCCAGGGGGCTACACCGGGGAGCTGTTTTTT,CASSSQPGGYTGELFF
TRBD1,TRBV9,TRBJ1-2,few,TGTGCCAGCAGCGTAGGTGGGACAGGGGCCAATTCATATGGCTACACCTTC,CASSVGGTGANSYGYTF
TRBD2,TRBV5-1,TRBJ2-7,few,TGCGCCAGCAGCTTGGATCCGGGACTAGCTGGCGAGCAGTACTTC,CASSLDPGLAGEQYF
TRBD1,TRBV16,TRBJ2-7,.,TGTGCCAGCAGCCAATCTTGGACAGGGCCCTACGAGCAGTACTTC,CASSQSWTGPYEQYF
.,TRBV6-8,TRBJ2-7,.,TGTGCCAGCACGCAGGCCTCCCAAATCTACGAGCAGTACTTC,CASTQASQIYEQYF
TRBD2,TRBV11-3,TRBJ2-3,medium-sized,TGTGCCAGCAGCTTACAGGGGGTAGGGACTAGCGGGAGAGGAGATACGCAGTATTTT,CASSLQGVGTSGRGDTQYF
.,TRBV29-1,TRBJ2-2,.,TGCAGCGTCCTAGACAACACCGGGGAGCTGTTTTTT,CSVLDNTGELFF
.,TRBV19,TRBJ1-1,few,TGTGCCAGTAGGACGAGGGACGAAGCTTTCTTT,CASRTRDEAFF
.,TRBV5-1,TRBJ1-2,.,TGCGCCAGCAGCTTAGGACAGAATTCTAACTATGGCTACACCTTC,CASSLGQNSNYGYTF
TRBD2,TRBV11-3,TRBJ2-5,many,TGTGCCAGCAGCCCCGGGACTAGCGGAGAGACCCAGTACTTC,CASSPGTSGETQYF
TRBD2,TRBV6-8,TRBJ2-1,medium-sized,TGTGCCAGCAGTTACTCGAATAGCGGGTATAACAATGAGCAGTTCTTC,CASSYSNSGYNNEQFF